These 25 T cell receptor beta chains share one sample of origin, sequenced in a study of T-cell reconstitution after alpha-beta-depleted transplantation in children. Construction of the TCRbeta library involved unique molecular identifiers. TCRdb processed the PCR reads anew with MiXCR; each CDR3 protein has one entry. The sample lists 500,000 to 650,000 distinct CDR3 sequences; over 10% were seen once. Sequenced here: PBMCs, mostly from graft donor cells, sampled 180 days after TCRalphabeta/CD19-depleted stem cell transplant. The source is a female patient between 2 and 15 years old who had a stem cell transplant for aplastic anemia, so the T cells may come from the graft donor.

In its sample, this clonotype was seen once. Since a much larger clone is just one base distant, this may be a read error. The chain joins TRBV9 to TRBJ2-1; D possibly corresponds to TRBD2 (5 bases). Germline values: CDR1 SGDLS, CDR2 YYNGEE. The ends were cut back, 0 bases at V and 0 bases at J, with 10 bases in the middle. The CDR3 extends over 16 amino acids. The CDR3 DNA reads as TGTGCCAGCAGCGTAGAAGCGGAAATCTCCTACAATGAGCAGTTCTTC. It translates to CASSVEAEISYNEQFF.

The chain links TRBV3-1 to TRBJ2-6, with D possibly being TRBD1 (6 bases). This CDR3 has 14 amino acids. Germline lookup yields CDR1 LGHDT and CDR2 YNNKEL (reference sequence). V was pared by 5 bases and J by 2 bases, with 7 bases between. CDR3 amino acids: CASSAGAGANVLTF. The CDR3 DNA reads TGTGCCAGCAGCGCAGGGGCTGGGGCCAACGTCCTGACTTTC.

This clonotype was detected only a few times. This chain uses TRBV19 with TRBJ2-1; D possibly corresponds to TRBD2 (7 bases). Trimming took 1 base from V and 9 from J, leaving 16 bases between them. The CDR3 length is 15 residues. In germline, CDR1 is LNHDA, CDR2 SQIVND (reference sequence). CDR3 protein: CASSIGGGAVGEQFF. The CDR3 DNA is TGTGCCAGTAGTATAGGAGGGGGGGCAGTCGGTGAGCAGTTCTTC.

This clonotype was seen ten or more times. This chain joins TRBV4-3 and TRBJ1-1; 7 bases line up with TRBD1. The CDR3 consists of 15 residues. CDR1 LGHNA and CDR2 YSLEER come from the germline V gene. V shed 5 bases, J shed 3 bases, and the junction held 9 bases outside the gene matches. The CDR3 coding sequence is TGCGCCAGCAGCAATCCGGGACAGCTCTACACTGAAGCTTTCTTT. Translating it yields CASSNPGQLYTEAFF.

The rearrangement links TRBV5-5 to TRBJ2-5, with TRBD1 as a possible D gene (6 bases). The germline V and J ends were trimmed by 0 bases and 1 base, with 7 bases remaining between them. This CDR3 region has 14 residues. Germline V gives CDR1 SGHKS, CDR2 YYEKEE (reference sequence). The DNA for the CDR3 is TGTGCCAGCAGCTTGGGACAGGCCCAAGAGACCCAGTACTTC. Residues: CASSLGQAQETQYF.

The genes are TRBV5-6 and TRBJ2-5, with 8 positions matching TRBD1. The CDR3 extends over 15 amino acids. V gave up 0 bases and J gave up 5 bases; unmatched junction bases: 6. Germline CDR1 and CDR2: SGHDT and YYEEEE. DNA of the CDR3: TGTGCCAGCAGCTTGGCAGACAGGGGCCATGAGACCCAGTACTTC. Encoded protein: CASSLADRGHETQYF.

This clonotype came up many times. For the CDR3, the DNA is TGTGCCAGCAGCCCCCTCGGGGGTCAGTTCTTC. It codes for CASSPLGGQFF. The chain employs TRBV12-3 or TRBV12-4 and TRBJ2-1; D may be TRBD2 (6 bases). This CDR3 is 11 amino acids long. The germline V and J ends were trimmed by 6 bases and 13 bases, with 13 bases remaining between them.

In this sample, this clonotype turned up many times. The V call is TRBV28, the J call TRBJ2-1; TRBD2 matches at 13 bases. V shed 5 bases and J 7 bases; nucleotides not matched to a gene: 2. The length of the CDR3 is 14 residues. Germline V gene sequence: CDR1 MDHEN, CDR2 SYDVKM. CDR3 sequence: CASSGTSGNNEQFF. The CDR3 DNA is TGTGCCAGCAGTGGGACTAGCGGGAATAATGAGCAGTTCTTC.

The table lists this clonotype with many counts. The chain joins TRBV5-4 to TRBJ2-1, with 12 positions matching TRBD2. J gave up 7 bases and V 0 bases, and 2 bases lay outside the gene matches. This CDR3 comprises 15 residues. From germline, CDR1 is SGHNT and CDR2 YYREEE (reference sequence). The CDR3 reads CASSLGLAGANEQFF. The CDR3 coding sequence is TGTGCCAGCAGCTTGGGACTAGCGGGAGCAAATGAGCAGTTCTTC.

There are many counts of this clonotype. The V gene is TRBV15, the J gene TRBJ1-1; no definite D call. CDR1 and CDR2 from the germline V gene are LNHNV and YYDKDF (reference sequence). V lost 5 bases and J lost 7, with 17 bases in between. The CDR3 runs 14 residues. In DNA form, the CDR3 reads TGTGCCACCAGCGGCAGAGGAACGTTTGATGAAGCTTTCTTT. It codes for CATSGRGTFDEAFF. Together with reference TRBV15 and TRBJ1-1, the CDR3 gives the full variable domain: DAMVIQNPRYQVTQFGKPVTLSCSQTLNHNVMYWYQQKSSQAPKLLFHYYDKDFNNEADTPDNFQSRRPNTSFCFLDIRSPGLGDTAMYLCATSGRGTFDEAFFGQGTRLTVV.

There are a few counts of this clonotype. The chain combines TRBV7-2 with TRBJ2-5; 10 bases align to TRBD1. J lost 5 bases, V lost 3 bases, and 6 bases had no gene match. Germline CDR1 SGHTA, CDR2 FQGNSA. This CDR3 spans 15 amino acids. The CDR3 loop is CASSFWTGGRETQYF. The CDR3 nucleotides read TGTGCCAGCAGCTTCTGGACAGGGGGGCGGGAGACCCAGTACTTC.

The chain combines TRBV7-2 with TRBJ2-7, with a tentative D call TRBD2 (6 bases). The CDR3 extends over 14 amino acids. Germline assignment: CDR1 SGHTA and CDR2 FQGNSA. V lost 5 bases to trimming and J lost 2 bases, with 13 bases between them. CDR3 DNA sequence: TGTGCCAGCAGCCCTTCGGGGGTGCCCTACGAGCAGTACGTC. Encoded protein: CASSPSGVPYEQYV.

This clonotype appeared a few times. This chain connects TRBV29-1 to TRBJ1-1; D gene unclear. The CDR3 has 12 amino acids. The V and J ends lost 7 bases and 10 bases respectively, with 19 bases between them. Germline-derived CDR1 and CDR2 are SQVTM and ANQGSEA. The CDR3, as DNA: TGCAGCGACCTACCTGACACGGGCGCAGCTTTCTTT. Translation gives CSDLPDTGAAFF. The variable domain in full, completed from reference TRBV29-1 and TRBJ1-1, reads SAVISQKPSRDICQRGTSLTIQCQVDSQVTMMFWYRQQPGQSLTLIATANQGSEATYESGFVIDKFPISRPNLTFSTLTVSNMSPEDSSIYLCSDLPDTGAAFFGQGTRLTVV.

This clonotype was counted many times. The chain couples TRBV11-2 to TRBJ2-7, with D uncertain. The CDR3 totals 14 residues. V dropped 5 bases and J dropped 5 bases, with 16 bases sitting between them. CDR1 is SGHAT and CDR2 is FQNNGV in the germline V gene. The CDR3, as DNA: TGTGCCAGCAGCCTCGTGTCATCTCGGGACGAGCAGTACTTC. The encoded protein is CASSLVSSRDEQYF.

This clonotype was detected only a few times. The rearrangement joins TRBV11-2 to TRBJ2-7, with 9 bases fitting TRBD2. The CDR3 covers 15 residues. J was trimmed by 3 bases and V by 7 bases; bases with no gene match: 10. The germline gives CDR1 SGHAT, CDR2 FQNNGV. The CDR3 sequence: CASTKFPSGNYEQYV. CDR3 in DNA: TGTGCCAGCACCAAGTTCCCTAGCGGGAACTACGAGCAGTACGTC.

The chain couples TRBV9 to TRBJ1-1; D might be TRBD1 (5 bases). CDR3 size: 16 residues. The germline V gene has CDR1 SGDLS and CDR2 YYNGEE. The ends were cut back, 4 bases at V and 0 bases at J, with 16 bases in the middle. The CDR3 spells CASSPLVAGLNTEAFF. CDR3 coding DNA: TGTGCCAGCAGCCCTTTAGTCGCGGGGCTGAACACTGAAGCTTTCTTT.

The CDR3 DNA reads TGCGCCAGCAGCTCGACAGGGTTTCAGTACAATGAGCAGTTCTTC. Protein: CASSSTGFQYNEQFF. This sequence joins TRBV5-1 and TRBJ2-1; 7 bases fit TRBD1. J lost 4 bases, V lost 3 bases, and 7 bases had no gene match. The CDR3 has 15 residues. Germline-derived CDR1 and CDR2 are SGHRS and YFSETQ.

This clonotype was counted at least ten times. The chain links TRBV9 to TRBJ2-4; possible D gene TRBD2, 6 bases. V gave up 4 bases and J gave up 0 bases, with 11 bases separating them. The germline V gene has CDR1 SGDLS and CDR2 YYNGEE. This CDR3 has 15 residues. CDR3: CASSPSGLAKNIQYF. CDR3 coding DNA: TGTGCCAGCAGCCCCTCGGGACTAGCCAAAAACATTCAGTACTTC.

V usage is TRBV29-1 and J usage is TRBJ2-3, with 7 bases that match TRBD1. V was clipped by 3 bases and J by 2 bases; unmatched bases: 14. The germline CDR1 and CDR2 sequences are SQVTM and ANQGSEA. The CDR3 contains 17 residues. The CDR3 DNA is TGCAGCGTTGATATCACACAGGGGCGAGGAGTCACAGATACGCAGTATTTT. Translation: CSVDITQGRGVTDTQYF.

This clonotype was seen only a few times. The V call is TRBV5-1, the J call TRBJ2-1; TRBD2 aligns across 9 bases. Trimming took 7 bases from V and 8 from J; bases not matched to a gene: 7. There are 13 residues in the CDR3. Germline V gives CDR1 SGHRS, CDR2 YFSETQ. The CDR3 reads CASGSGSGYEQFF. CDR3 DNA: TGCGCCAGCGGTAGCGGGAGTGGGTATGAGCAGTTCTTC.

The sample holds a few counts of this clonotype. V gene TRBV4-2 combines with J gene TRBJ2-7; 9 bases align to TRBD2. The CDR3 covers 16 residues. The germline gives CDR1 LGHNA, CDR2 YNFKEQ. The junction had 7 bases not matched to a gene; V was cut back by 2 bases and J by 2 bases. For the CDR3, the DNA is TGTGCCAGCAGCCAATCCCGGGGCGGGAGGGCCTACGAGCAGTACTTC. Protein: CASSQSRGGRAYEQYF.

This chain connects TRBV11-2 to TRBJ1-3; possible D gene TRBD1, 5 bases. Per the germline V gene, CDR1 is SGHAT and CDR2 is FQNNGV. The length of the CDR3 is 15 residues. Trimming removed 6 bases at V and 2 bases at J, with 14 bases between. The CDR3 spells CASRRRQPTGNTIYF. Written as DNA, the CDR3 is TGTGCCAGCAGACGGAGACAGCCGACTGGAAACACCATATATTTT.

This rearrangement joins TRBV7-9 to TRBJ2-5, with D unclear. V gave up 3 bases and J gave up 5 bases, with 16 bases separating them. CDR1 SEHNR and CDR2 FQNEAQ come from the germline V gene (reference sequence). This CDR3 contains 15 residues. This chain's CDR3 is CASSLSRGPGETQYF. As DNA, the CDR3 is TGTGCCAGCAGCTTGTCCCGCGGACCTGGGGAGACCCAGTACTTC.

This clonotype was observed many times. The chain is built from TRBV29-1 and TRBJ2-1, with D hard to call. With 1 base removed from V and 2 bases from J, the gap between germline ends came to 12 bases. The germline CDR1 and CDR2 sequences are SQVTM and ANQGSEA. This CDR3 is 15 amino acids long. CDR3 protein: CSVEAILRPYNEQFF. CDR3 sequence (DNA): TGCAGCGTTGAAGCTATCCTACGGCCCTACAATGAGCAGTTCTTC.

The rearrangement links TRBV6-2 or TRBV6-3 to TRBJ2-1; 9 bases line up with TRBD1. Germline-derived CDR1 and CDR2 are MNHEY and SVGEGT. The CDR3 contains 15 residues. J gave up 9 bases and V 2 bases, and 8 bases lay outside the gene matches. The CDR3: CASSYGGTGSREQFF. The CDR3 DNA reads TGTGCCAGCAGTTACGGGGGGACAGGGAGCCGTGAGCAGTTCTTC.